This T cell receptor beta chain was recorded in a study of blood T cell repertoires in COVID-19. In the study overall: Samples came from the United States, Italy and Spain, spanning acute and convalescent COVID-19. PBMCs, B-cell-depleted T cells, or T cells provided the cDNA or gDNA that made up the material.

Germline V CDR1 and CDR2: GTSNPN, SVGIG (reference sequence). J gave up 0 bases and V 3 bases, and 6 bases lay outside the gene matches. The length of the CDR3 is 15 residues. Per the original methods: Estimation of nucleated cell counts was performed using reference gene primer amplification. The method was immunoSEQ multiplex PCR; TCRdb's version includes in-frame clones alone and lacks a portion of them. For V, J and clone size, that table is used; D and trimming come from the DNA. The sample has about 140,000 clones; roughly four fifths are singletons. The rearrangement links TRBV30 to TRBJ2-3; 7 bases match TRBD2. This receptor was identified in a woman between 50 and 59 years old with active or convalescent COVID-19. The sequencing input was peripheral blood. This chain's CDR3 is CAWRHGGTSTDTQYF. CDR3 nucleotides: TGTGCCTGGAGGCACGGGGGGACGAGCACAGATACGCAGTATTTT.